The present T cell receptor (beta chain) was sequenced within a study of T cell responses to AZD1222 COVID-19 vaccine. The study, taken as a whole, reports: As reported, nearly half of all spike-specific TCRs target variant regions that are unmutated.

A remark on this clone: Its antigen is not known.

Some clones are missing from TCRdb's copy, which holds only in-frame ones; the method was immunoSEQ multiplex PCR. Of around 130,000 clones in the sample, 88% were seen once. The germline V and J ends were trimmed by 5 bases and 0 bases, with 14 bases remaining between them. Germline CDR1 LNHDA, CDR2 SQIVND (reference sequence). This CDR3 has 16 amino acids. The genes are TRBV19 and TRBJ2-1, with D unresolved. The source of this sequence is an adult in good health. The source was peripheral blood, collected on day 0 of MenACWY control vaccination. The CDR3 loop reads CASSPISRGSYNEQFF. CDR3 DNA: TGTGCCAGTAGTCCCATATCTAGAGGCTCCTACAATGAGCAGTTCTTC.